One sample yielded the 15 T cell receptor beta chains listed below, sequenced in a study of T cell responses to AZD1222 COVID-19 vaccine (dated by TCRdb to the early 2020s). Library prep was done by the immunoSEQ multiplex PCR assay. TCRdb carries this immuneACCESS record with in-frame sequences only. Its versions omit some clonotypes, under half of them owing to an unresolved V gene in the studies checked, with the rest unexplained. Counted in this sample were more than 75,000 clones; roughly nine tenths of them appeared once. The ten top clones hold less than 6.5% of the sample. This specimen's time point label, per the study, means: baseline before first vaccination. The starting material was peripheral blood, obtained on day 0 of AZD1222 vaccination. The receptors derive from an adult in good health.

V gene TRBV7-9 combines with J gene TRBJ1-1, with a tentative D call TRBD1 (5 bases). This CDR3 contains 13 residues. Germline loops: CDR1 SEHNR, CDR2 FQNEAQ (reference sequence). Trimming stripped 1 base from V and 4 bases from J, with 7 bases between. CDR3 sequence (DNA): TGTGCCAGCAGCTTAGTTCAGGGCACTGAAGCTTTCTTT. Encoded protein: CASSLVQGTEAFF.

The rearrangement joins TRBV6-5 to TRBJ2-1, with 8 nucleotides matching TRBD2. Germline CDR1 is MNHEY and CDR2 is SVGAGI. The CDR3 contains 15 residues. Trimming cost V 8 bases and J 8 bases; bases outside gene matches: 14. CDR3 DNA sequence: TGTGCCAGCGGTAGGATGAGCGGGAGTTGGGATGAGCAGTTCTTC. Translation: CASGRMSGSWDEQFF.

As DNA, the CDR3 is TGTGCCAGCAGCTTAGTTCGCTCCAGAAGCAATCAGCCCCAGCATTTT. It codes for CASSLVRSRSNQPQHF. The rearrangement joins TRBV7-8 to TRBJ1-5; D remains unclear. Trimming removed 1 base from V and 1 base from J, with 11 bases in between. The V gene's germline CDR1 is SGHVS and CDR2 FQNEAQ. CDR3 size: 16 residues.

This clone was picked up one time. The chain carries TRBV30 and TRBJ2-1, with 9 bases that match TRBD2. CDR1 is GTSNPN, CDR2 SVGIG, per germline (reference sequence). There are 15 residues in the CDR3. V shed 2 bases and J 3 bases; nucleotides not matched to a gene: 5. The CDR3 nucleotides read TGTGCCTGGAGTAGAGCGGGAGGCGGCTACAATGAGCAGTTCTTC. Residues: CAWSRAGGGYNEQFF.

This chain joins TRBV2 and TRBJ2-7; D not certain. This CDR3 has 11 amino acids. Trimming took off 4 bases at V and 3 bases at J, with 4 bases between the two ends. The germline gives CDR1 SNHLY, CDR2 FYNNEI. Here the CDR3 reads CASSAIYEQYF. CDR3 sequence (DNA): TGTGCCAGCAGTGCTATCTACGAGCAGTACTTC.

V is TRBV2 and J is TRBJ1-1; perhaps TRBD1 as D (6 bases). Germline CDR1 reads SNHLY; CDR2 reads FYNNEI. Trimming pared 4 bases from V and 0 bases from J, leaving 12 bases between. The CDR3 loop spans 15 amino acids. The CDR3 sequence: CASSGLGTMNTEAFF. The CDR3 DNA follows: TGTGCCAGCAGTGGGTTAGGGACAATGAACACTGAAGCTTTCTTT.

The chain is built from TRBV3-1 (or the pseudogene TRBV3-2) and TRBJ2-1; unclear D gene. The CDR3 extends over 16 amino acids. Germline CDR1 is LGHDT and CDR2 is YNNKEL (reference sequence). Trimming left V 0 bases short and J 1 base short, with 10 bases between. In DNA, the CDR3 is TGTGCCAGCAGCCAAGAGGGTCTCAGATCCTACAATGAGCAGTTCTTC. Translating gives CASSQEGLRSYNEQFF.

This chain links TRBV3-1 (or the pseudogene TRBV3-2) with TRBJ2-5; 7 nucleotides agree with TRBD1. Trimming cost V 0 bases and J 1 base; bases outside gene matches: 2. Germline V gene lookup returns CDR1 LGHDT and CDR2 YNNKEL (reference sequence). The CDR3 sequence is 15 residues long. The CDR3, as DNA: TGTGCCAGCAGCCAAGACAGGGGGTTCCAAGAGACCCAGTACTTC. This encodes CASSQDRGFQETQYF.

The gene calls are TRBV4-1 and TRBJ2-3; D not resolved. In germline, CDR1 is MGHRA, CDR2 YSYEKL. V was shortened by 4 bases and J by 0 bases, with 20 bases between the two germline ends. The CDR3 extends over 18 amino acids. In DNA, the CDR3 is TGCGCCAGCAGCCCGGGCGATGCAATGGGAACTAGCACAGATACGCAGTATTTT. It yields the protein CASSPGDAMGTSTDTQYF.

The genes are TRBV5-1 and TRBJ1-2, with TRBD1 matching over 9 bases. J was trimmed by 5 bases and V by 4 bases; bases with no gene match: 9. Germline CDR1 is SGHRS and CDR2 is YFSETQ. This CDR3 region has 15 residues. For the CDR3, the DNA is TGCGCCAGCAGCGAACCGGGACAGGGCCCTTATGGCTACACCTTC. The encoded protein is CASSEPGQGPYGYTF.

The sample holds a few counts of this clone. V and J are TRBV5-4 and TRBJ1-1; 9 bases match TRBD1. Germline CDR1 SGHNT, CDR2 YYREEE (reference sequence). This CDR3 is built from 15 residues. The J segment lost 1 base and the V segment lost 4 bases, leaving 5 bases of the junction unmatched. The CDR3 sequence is CASSVPGQGNTEAFF. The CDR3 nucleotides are TGTGCCAGCAGCGTACCGGGACAGGGGAACACTGAAGCTTTCTTT.

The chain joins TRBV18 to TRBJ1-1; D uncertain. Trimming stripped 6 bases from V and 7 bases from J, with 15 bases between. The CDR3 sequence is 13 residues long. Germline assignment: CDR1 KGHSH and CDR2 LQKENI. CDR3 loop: CASSPIRRNEAFF. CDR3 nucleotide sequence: TGTGCCAGCTCGCCTATTAGACGCAATGAAGCTTTCTTT. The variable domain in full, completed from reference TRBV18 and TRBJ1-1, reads NAGVMQNPRHLVRRRGQEARLRCSPMKGHSHVYWYRQLPEEGLKFMVYLQKENIIDESGMPKERFSAEFPKEGPSILRIQQVVRGDSAAYFCASSPIRRNEAFFGQGTRLTVV.

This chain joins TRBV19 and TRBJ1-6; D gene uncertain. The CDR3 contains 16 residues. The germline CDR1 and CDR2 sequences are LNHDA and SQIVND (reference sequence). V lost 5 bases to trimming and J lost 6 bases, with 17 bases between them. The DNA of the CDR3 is TGTGCCAGTAGTCCCCGGATCGCGGCCGGTAATTCACCCCTCCACTTT. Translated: CASSPRIAAGNSPLHF.

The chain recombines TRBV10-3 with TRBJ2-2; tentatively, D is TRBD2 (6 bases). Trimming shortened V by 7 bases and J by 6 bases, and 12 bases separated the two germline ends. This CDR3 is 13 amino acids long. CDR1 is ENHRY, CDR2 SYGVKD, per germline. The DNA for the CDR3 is TGTGCCATCACCACTAGCTTTCCCGGGGAGCTGTTTTTT. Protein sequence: CAITTSFPGELFF.

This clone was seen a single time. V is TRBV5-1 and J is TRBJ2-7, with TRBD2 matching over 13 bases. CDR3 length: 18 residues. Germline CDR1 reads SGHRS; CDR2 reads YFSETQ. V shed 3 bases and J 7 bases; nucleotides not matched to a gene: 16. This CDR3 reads CASSSTITRTSGSNEQYF. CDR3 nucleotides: TGCGCCAGCAGCTCGACTATAACCAGGACTAGCGGGAGTAATGAGCAGTACTTC.